Detailed here is one T cell receptor beta chain. As yet, its antigen is unknown. Given a much more abundant clone one base away, this may be a read error. The sample is drawn from a study of blood T cells in healthy people across ages. Through a sample-barcoded 5' primer and a J-beta primer mix, a second PCR was run for roughly 7 to 11 cycles. A template-switch adaptor with 12 random nucleotides tagged each cDNA molecule. A minimum of 2.5 million CDR3-containing paired-end reads was obtained for each sample. A single record per CDR3 protein comes from TCRdb applying MiXCR to the 5' RACE reads. The table records 800,000 to 950,000 distinct CDR3 sequences, around 34% of them present only once. Trimming left V 10 bases short and J 7 bases short, with 23 bases between. This CDR3 contains 15 residues. The germline gives CDR1 ENHRY, CDR2 SYGVKD. General study results and limits: With donor CMV status unknown, expanded clonotype changes were possibly confounded.

Researchers isolated at least 7 million PBMCs per sample. The specimen sequenced was blood. The chain links TRBV10-3 to TRBJ2-1; tentative D call: TRBD2 (6 bases). The sequence came from a man aged 18 to 30 in good health. CDR3 in amino acids: CATTLSAGPVNEQFF. The CDR3 coding sequence is TGTGCCACGACCCTTTCCGCGGGACCAGTAAATGAGCAGTTCTTC.